The T cell receptor beta chain under discussion was sequenced for a study of Tregs in tolerant kidney transplant recipients. Notes on the study in general: Tregs expanded with activated donor B cells seemed most donor-specific. This study did not directly address biological reproducibility. Antigen-driven expansion was suggested because donor-specific Tregs expanded more than all Tregs in tolerant patients. Nucleotide sequences could not be compared across some patients' samples due to primer changes.

On this clone itself: No antigen is known for it.

V shed 3 bases, J shed 10 bases, and the junction held 16 bases outside the gene matches. This CDR3 comprises 16 residues. Germline assignment: CDR1 SGHDN and CDR2 FVKESK. Here immunoSEQ multiplex PCR was the method, and the copy in TCRdb shows in-frame clones only, minus some. Of around 78,000 clones in the sample, approximately 89% were seen once. The starting material was Tregs from blood, obtained before the transplant. The chain carries TRBV14 and TRBJ2-5; TRBD2 aligns across 8 bases. The receptor was isolated from a human donor who received a combined kidney and bone marrow transplant. The CDR3 protein is CASSQTAGEFKRGQYF. The CDR3 DNA reads TGTGCCAGCAGCCAGACAGCGGGAGAATTCAAGAGAGGCCAGTACTTC.